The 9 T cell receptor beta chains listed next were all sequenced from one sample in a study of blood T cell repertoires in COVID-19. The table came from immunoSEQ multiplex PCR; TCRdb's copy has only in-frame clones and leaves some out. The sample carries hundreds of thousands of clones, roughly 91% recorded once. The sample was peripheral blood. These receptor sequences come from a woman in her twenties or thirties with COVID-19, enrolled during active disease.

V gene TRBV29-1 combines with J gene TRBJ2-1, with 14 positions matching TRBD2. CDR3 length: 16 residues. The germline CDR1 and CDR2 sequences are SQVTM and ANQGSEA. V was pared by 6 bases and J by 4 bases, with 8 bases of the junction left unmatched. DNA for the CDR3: TGCAGCGTCCTCGGACTAGCGGGGGGCCCTTACAATGAGCAGTTCTTC. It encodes CSVLGLAGGPYNEQFF.

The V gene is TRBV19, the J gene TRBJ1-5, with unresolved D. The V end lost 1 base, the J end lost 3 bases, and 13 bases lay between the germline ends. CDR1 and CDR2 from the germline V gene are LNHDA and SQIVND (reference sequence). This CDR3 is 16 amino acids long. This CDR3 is CASSIGGQLFNQPQHF. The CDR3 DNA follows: TGTGCCAGTAGTATAGGTGGGCAGTTATTCAATCAGCCCCAGCATTTT.

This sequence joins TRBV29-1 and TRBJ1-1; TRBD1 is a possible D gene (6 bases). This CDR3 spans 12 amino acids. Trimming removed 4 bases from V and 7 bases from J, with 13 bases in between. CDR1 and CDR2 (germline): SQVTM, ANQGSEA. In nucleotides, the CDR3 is TGCAGCGTTGCTGGGGGCGTGGGTGAAGCTTTCTTT. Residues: CSVAGGVGEAFF.

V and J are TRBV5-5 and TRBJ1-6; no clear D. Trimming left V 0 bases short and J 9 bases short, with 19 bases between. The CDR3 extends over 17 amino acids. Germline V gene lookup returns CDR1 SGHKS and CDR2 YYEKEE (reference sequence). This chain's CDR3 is CASSLEPGVLGGSPLHF. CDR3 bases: TGTGCCAGCAGCTTGGAACCAGGCGTCCTCGGTGGTTCACCCCTCCACTTT.

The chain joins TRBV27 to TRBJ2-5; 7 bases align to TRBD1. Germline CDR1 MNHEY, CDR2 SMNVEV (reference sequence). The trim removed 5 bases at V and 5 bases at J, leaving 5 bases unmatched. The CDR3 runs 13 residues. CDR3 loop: CASSRQGTETQYF. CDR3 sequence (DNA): TGTGCCAGCAGTCGACAGGGTACGGAGACCCAGTACTTC.

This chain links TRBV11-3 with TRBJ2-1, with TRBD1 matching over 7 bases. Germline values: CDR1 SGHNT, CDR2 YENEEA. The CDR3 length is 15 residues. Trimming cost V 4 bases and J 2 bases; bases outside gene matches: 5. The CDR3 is CASSSRQGPYNEQFF. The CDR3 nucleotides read TGTGCCAGCAGCTCTCGACAGGGCCCCTACAATGAGCAGTTCTTC. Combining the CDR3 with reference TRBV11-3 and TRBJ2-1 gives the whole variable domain EAGVVQSPRYKIIEKKQPVAFWCNPISGHNTLYWYLQNLGQGPELLIRYENEEAVDDSQLPKDRFSAERLKGVDSTLKIQPAELGDSAVYLCASSSRQGPYNEQFFGPGTRLTVL.

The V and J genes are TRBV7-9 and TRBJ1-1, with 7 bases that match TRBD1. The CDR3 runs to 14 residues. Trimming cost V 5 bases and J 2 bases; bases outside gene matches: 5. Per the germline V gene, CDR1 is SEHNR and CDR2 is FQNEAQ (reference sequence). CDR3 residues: CASSPNRGNTEAFF. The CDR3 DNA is TGTGCCAGCAGCCCCAACAGGGGTAACACTGAAGCTTTCTTT.

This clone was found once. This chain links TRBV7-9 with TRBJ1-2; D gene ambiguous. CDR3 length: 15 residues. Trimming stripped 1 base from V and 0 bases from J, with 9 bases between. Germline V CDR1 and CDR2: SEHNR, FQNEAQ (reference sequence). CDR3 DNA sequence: TGTGCCAGCAGCTTAGTAGGCGGAGCTAACTATGGCTACACCTTC. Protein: CASSLVGGANYGYTF. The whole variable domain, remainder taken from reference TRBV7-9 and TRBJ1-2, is DTGVSQNPRHKITKRGQNVTFRCDPISEHNRLYWYRQTLGQGPEFLTYFQNEAQLEKSRLLSDRFSAERPKGSFSTLEIQRTEQGDSAMYLCASSLVGGANYGYTFGSGTRLTVV.

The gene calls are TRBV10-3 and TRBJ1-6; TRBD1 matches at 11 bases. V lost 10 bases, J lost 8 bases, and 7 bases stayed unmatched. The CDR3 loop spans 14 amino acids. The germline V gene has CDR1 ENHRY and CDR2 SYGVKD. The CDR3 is CATEDRGLDSPLHF. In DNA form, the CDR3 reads TGTGCCACCGAGGACAGGGGGCTCGATTCACCCCTCCACTTT.